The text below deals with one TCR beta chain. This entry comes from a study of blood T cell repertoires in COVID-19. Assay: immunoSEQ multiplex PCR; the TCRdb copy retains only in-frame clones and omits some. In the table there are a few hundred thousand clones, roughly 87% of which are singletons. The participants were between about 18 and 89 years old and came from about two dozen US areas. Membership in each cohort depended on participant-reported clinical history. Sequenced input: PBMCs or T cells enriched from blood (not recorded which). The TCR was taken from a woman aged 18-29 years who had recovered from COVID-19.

The CDR3 DNA reads TGTGCCAGCAGTCGAGAACCCCATGAAAAACTGTTTTTT. It yields the protein CASSREPHEKLFF. The rearrangement uses TRBV6-5 and TRBJ1-4, with D unclear. Trimming cost V 5 bases and J 6 bases, with 10 bases left between them. Germline V lookup: CDR1 MNHEY, CDR2 SVGAGI. This CDR3 region has 13 residues.